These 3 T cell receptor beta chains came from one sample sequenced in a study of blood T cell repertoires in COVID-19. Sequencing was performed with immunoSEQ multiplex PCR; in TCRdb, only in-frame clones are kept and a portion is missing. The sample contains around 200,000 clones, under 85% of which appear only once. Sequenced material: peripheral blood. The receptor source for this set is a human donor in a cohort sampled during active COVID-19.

CDR3 loop: CASSTDYNEQFF. Here the CDR3 DNA reads TGTGCCAGCAGCACTGACTACAATGAGCAGTTCTTC. The chain recombines TRBV5-5 with TRBJ2-1, with D unclear. The CDR3 covers 12 residues. The germline gives CDR1 SGHKS, CDR2 YYEKEE (reference sequence). Trimming shortened V by 4 bases and J by 3 bases, and 5 bases separated the two germline ends. Complete variable domain (other parts from reference TRBV5-5 and TRBJ2-1): DAGVTQSPTHLIKTRGQQVTLRCSPISGHKSVSWYQQVLGQGPQFIFQYYEKEERGRGNFPDRFSARQFPNYSSELNVNALLLGDSALYLCASSTDYNEQFFGPGTRLTVL.

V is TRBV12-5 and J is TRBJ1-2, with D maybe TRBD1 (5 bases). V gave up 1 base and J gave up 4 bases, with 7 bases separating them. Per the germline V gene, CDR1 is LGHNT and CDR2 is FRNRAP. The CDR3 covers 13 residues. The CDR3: CASGLGQSYGYTF. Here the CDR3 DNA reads TGTGCTAGTGGTTTGGGACAGTCCTATGGCTACACCTTC.

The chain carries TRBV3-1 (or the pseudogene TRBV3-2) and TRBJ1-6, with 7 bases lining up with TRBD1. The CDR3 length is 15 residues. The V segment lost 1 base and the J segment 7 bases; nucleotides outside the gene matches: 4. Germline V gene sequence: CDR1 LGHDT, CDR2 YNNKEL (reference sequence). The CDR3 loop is CASSQGDSRNSPLHF. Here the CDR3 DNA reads TGTGCCAGCAGCCAAGGGGACAGCAGAAATTCACCCCTCCACTTT.